In this sample, the clone carrying this T cell receptor (beta chain) turned up once. These data originate in a study of blood T cell repertoires in COVID-19. Background on the study: PBMCs, B-cell-depleted T cells, or T cells were the source of the cDNA or gDNA that made up the material.

In the source study's methods: The authors estimated nucleated cell counts from reference gene primer amplification. Measured with immunoSEQ multiplex PCR; TCRdb has only the in-frame clones, and not every one. D and trimming come from the DNA, and the V and J calls and clone size come from that table. The sample has about 270,000 clones, about 88% seen once. Germline loops: CDR1 LNHDA, CDR2 SQIVND (reference sequence). The CDR3 is 14 residues long. V gave up 3 bases and J gave up 5 bases; unmatched junction bases: 4. Enrolment of Seattle patients took place during active infection, and they were followed longitudinally.

The clonotype was recovered from a woman in her 70s with COVID-19, enrolled during active disease. The chain uses TRBV19 and TRBJ1-2; 9 bases line up with TRBD1. Sequencing was performed on peripheral blood. The CDR3 here is CASSIQGTGYGYTF. DNA of the CDR3: TGTGCCAGTAGTATCCAGGGGACAGGGTATGGCTACACCTTC.